This T cell receptor (beta chain) appears in the sequencing data of a study of vaccination and CD4 T cells after COVID-19. Treatment of the sample: roughly ten-day PBMC culture with coronavirus spike peptide pools or control peptides (ViraFEST assay). First, ViraFEST expanded antigen-specific T cells with peptide pools, and next it sequenced the TCRs. Oncomine TCR Beta short-read sequencing was applied to DNA from cultured CD4+ T cells. MiXCR, run by TCRdb on the PCR reads, gives a single entry per CDR3 protein. Of some 17,000 distinct CDR3 sequences detected, roughly 56% appear once; the ten largest clones hold 4% to 6.5%. With regard to this clonotype: No antigen is known for it.

CDR3 length equals 14 residues. The germline V gene has CDR1 ENHRY and CDR2 SYGVKD. Trimming removed 6 bases from V and 6 bases from J, with 17 bases in between. Here the sequenced sample was CD4+ T cells from blood, cultured in vitro, taken after SARS-CoV-2 vaccination. This chain uses TRBV10-3 with TRBJ1-1; no firm D call. This TCR was recovered from a human donor who had recovered from COVID-19. The CDR3 DNA follows: TGTGCCATCAGCCCTCAGGAGGGAAGGTCTGAAGCTTTCTTT. The encoded protein is CAISPQEGRSEAFF.